In terms of frequency, the clone carrying this TCR beta chain is medium-sized. Other DNA sequences from this sample encode an identical CDR3 as well. The sample belongs to a study of cytomegalovirus exposure and HLA in healthy donors. PCR amplification relied on 60 Vbeta primers (plus 13 Jbeta primers). Sequenced by immunoSEQ multiplex PCR; TCRdb stores in-frame clones only, minus some. This sample's table reports around 50,000 clones. The clonotype was recovered from a male donor in good health and CMV-seronegative. The sequencing input was PBMCs.

DNA of the CDR3: TGTGCCAGCGGGACAGGGGGATACGAGCAGTACTTC. Its translation: CASGTGGYEQYF. The V call is TRBV27, the J call TRBJ2-7, with 11 bases aligning to TRBD1. The length of the CDR3 is 12 residues. J lost 4 bases, V lost 8 bases, and 1 base had no gene match. Per the germline V gene, CDR1 is MNHEY and CDR2 is SMNVEV (reference sequence).